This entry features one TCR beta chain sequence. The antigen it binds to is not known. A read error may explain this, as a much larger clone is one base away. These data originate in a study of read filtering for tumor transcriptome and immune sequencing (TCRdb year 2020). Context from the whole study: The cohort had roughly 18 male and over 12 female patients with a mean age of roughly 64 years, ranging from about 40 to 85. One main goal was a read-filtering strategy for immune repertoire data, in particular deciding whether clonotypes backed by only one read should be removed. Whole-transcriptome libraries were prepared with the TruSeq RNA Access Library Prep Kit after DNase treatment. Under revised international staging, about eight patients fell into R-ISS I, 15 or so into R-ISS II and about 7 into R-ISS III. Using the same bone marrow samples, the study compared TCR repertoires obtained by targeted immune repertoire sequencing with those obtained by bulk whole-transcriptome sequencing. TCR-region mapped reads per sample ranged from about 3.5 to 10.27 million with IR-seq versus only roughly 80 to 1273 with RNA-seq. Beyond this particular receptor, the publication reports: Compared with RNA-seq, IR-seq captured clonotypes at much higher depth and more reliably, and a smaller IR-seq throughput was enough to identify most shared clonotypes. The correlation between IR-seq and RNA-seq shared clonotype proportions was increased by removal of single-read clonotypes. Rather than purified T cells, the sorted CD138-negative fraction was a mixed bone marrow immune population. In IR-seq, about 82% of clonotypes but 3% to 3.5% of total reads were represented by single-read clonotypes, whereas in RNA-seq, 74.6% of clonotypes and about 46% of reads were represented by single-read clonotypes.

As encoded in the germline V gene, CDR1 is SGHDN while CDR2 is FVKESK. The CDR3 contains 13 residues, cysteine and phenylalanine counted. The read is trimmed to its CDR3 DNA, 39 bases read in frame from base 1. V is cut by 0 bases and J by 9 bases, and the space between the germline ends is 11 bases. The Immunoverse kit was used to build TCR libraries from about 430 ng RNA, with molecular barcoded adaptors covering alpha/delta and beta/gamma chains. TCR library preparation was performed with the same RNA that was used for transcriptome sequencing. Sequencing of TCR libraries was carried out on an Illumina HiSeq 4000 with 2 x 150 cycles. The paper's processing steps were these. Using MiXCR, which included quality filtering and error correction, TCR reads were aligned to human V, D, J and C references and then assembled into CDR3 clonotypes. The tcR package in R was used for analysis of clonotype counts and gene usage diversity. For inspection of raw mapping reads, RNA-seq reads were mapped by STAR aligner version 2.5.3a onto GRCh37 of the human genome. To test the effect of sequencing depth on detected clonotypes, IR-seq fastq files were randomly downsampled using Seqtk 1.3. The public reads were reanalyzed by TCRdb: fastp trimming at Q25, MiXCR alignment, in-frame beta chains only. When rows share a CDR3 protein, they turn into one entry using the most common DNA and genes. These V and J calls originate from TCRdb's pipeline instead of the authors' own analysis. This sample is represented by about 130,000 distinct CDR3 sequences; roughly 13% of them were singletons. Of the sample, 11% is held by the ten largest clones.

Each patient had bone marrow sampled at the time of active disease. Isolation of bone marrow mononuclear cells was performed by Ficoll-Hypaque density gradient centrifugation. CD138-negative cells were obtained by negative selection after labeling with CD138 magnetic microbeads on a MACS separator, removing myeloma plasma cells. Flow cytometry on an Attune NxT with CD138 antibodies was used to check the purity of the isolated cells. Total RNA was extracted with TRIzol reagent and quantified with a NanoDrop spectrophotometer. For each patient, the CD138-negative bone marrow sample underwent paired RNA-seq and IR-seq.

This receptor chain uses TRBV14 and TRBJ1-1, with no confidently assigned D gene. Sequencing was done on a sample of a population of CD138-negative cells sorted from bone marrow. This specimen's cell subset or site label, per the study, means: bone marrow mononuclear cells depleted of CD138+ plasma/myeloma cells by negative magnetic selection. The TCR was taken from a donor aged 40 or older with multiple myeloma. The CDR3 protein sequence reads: CASSQDSKSQAFF. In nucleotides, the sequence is TGTGCCAGCAGCCAAGATTCGAAGAGCCAAGCTTTCTTT.